This T cell receptor (beta chain) was documented in a study of patients and donors after allogeneic stem cell transplantation. Points on this clonotype: The junction differs from germline at one of its ends, possibly a read error.

Via MiXCR, TCRdb re-called the RT-PCR reads, giving one row per CDR3 protein. Among a few hundred thousand distinct CDR3 sequences listed, 35% to 45% were seen once. Germline CDR1 and CDR2: PRHDT and FYEKMQ (reference sequence). The CDR3 runs 13 residues. V and J are TRBV13 and TRBJ2-7, with D possibly being TRBD2 (6 bases). Sequenced: blood, either unsorted or a sorted T cell fraction (not recorded which). This clonotype was obtained from a human donor who was either an allogeneic HSCT recipient or a stem cell or donor lymphocyte infusion donor (not recorded which). It is not recorded whose cells these are; they may come from a transplant donor. The CDR3 DNA follows: TGTGCCAGCAGCTCCTACGGGAGCCCCTCCCGGCACTTC. Its translation: CASSSYGSPSRHF. The variable domain in full, completed from reference TRBV13 and TRBJ2-7, reads AAGVIQSPRHLIKEKRETATLKCYPIPRHDTVYWYQQGPGQDPQFLISFYEKMQSDKGSIPDRFSAQQFSDYHSELNMSSLELGDSALYFCASSSYGSPSRHFGPGTRLTVT.